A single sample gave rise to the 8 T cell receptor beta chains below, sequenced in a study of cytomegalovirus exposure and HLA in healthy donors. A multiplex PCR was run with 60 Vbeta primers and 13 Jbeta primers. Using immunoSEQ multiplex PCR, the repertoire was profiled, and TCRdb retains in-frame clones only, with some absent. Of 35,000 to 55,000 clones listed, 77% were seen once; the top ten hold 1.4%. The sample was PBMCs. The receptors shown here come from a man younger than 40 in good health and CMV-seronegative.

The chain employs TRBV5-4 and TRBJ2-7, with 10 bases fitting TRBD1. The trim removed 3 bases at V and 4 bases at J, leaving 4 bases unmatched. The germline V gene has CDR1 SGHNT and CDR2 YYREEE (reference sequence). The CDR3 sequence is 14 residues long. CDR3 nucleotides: TGTGCCAGCAGCTCGAGGACAGGGGGTTACGAGCAGTACTTC. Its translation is CASSSRTGGYEQYF.

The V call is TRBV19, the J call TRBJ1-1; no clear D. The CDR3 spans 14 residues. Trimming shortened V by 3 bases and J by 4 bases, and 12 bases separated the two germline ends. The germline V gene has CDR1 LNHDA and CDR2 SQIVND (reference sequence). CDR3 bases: TGTGCCAGTAGTATCCCCCCAGGCTCCACTGAAGCTTTCTTT. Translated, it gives CASSIPPGSTEAFF.

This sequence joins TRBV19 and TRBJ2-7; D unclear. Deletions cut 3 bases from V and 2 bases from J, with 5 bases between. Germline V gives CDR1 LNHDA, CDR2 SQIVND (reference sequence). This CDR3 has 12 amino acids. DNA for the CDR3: TGTGCCAGTAGTATCGGTGCCTACGAGCAGTACTTC. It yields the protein CASSIGAYEQYF. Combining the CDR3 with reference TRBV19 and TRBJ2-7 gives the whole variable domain DGGITQSPKYLFRKEGQNVTLSCEQNLNHDAMYWYRQDPGQGLRLIYYSQIVNDFQKGDIAEGYSVSREKKESFPLTVTSAQKNPTAFYLCASSIGAYEQYFGPGTRLTVT.

The CDR3 sequence is CASSLGGAGGYEQYF. The CDR3, as DNA: TGTGCCAGCAGCTTAGGTGGAGCGGGAGGTTACGAGCAGTACTTC. This sequence joins TRBV7-2 and TRBJ2-7, with TRBD2 identical over 9 bases. J lost 4 bases, V lost 1 base, and 5 bases had no gene match. The CDR3 consists of 15 residues. Germline assignment: CDR1 SGHTA and CDR2 FQGNSA.

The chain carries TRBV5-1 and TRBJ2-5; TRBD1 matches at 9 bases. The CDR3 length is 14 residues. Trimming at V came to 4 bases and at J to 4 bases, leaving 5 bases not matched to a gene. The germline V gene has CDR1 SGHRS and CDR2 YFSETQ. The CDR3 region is CASSQMTGGETQYF. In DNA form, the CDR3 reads TGCGCCAGCAGCCAAATGACAGGGGGAGAGACCCAGTACTTC.

The CDR3 sequence: CSATPRDEQFF. Written as DNA, the CDR3 is TGCAGTGCTACCCCTCGGGATGAGCAGTTCTTC. The genes are TRBV20-1 and TRBJ2-1; D unresolved. V was cut by 4 bases and J by 8 bases, with 9 bases left in between. The germline CDR1 and CDR2 sequences are DFQATT and SNEGSKA (reference sequence). The CDR3 is made up of 11 amino acids.

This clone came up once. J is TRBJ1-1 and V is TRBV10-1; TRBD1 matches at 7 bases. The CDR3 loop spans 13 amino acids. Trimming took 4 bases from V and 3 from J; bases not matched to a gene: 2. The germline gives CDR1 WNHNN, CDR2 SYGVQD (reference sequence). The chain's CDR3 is CASSVDRDTEAFF. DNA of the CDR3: TGCGCCAGCAGTGTTGACAGGGACACTGAAGCTTTCTTT.

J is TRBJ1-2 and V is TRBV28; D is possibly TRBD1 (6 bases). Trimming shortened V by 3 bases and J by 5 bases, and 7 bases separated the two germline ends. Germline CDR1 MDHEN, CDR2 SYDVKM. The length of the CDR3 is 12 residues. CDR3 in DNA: TGTGCCAGCAGTTTCACAGGGTATGGCTACACCTTC. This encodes CASSFTGYGYTF.